A single sample is the source of the 15 T cell receptor beta chains below, sequenced in a study of post-analysis software for immune sequencing data. Overall study results and limits: Patients carried roughly 5 TRBV segments more frequently than controls did, and TRBV5-6, TRBV5-1 and TRBV20-1 were among them.

Every TCR beta cDNA library bore unique molecular identifiers. TCRdb ran MiXCR on the PCR reads and lists one entry per CDR3 protein. The top ten clones hold over 1.2% of a sample with about 170,000 distinct CDR3 sequences, about 30% of them seen once. Which antigens these TCRs recognize remains unknown. Material: blood. The source is a girl aged 10 to 17 with multiple sclerosis.

The rearrangement links TRBV28 to TRBJ1-1; D uncertain. Germline values: CDR1 MDHEN, CDR2 SYDVKM. This CDR3 has 12 amino acids. V was trimmed by 7 bases and J by 3 bases, leaving 9 bases between them. CDR3 in amino acids: CASTRSHTEAFF. The CDR3 coding sequence is TGTGCCAGCACTCGTAGCCACACTGAAGCTTTCTTT.

This clonotype was counted between two and nine times. This chain uses TRBV6-1 with TRBJ1-1, with TRBD1 identical over 10 bases. V lost 6 bases and J lost 0; bases outside the gene matches: 13. CDR3 length: 18 residues. Germline V gene data show CDR1 as MNHNS and CDR2 as SASEGT. CDR3 nucleotide sequence: TGTGCCAGCAGCCGGCCCGGGGACAGGGGCTCCATGAACACTGAAGCTTTCTTT. This codes for CASSRPGDRGSMNTEAFF.

The chain recombines TRBV6-5 with TRBJ2-1; TRBD2 matches 15 bases. V gave up 4 bases and J gave up 5 bases; unmatched junction bases: 12. Germline V gene lookup returns CDR1 MNHEY and CDR2 SVGAGI. The CDR3 has 19 amino acids. The DNA of the CDR3 is TGTGCCAGCAGTTTTACCCCGGGACTAGCGGGAGGTCTCGACAATGAGCAGTTCTTC. Protein: CASSFTPGLAGGLDNEQFF.

V is TRBV28 and J is TRBJ2-3, with 9 nucleotides matching TRBD2. The CDR3 length is 14 residues. Trimming at V came to 7 bases and at J to 2 bases, leaving 4 bases not matched to a gene. The germline gives CDR1 MDHEN, CDR2 SYDVKM. CDR3 protein: CASISGRITDTQYF. As DNA, the CDR3 is TGTGCCAGCATCAGCGGGAGGATCACAGATACGCAGTATTTT.

This rearrangement joins TRBV12-3 or TRBV12-4 to TRBJ2-5, with TRBD2 matching 7 bases. CDR3 length equals 14 residues. V was pared by 8 bases and J by 4 bases, with 10 bases of the junction left unmatched. The chain's CDR3 is CASCYSGFRETQYF. Here the CDR3 DNA reads TGTGCCAGCTGCTATAGCGGGTTCCGAGAGACCCAGTACTTC.

The rearrangement links TRBV7-9 to TRBJ1-2; TRBD1 is a possible D gene (6 bases). CDR3 size: 17 residues. V lost 5 bases and J lost 1, with 20 bases in between. The germline gives CDR1 SEHNR, CDR2 FQNEAQ (reference sequence). The DNA of the CDR3 is TGTGCCAGCAGCCCATGGTACAGGGAAGGAAGTAACTATGGCTACACCTTC. Protein: CASSPWYREGSNYGYTF.

This clonotype was found many times. This chain uses TRBV19 with TRBJ2-7, with D perhaps TRBD1 (6 bases). The CDR3 runs to 15 residues. Trimming removed 6 bases at V and 2 bases at J, with 17 bases between. The germline V gene encodes CDR1 LNHDA and CDR2 SQIVND (reference sequence). The CDR3, as DNA: TGTGCCAGTAGGCCCTCCGGGACACATGCCTACGAGCAGTACTTC. This sequence encodes CASRPSGTHAYEQYF.

A remark on this clonotype: This may be a read error: a much more frequent sequence differs by one nucleotide. The chain employs TRBV10-3 and TRBJ2-7, with no clear D. The CDR3 spans 14 residues. Germline V gene sequence: CDR1 ENHRY, CDR2 SYGVKD. Trimming pared 2 bases from V and 3 bases from J, leaving 11 bases between. Here the CDR3 reads CAISELGVVYEQYF. The CDR3 nucleotides read TGTGCCATCAGTGAGCTAGGAGTAGTCTACGAGCAGTACTTC.

Concerning this clonotype: A much more abundant neighbour one base away suggests this may be a read error. The chain carries TRBV4-1 and TRBJ1-2, with no clear D. Germline V gives CDR1 MGHRA, CDR2 YSYEKL. This CDR3 comprises 14 residues. CDR3 sequence: CARSQVPRTRGYTF. CDR3 DNA: TGCGCCCGCAGCCAAGTCCCCCGTACTCGGGGCTACACCTTC.

This clonotype was observed many times. CDR3 residues: CASTSSGSSSYEQYF. CDR3 nucleotides: TGTGCCAGCACTTCTAGCGGGAGTTCTTCCTACGAGCAGTACTTC. This sequence joins TRBV12-3 or TRBV12-4 and TRBJ2-7; 10 positions match TRBD2. This CDR3 is built from 15 residues. Germline trimming cut 7 bases from V and 1 base from J; bases unmatched to any gene: 7.

Comment on this clonotype: Since a much larger clone is just one base distant, this may be a read error. This chain uses TRBV25-1 with TRBJ2-4; D not certain. The J call may not be correct, given that the DNA end is closer to TRBJ2-7. The germline gives CDR1 MGHDK, CDR2 SYGVNS. The CDR3 is 12 residues long. This CDR3 is CAESDPSYEQYF. The DNA for the CDR3 is TGTGCCGAGTCAGACCCCTCTTACGAGCAGTACTTC.

This clonotype has only a few counts. The chain uses TRBV9 and TRBJ2-1; D may match TRBD1 or TRBD2 (5 bases each). Germline CDR1 reads SGDLS; CDR2 reads YYNGEE. This CDR3 is 14 amino acids long. Trimming removed 4 bases at V and 4 bases at J, with 12 bases between. CDR3 coding DNA: TGTGCCAGCAGCCTACGGGGCCTTTACAATGAGCAGTTCTTC. Encoded protein: CASSLRGLYNEQFF.

The rearrangement joins TRBV29-1 to TRBJ2-7; maybe TRBD2 (5 bases). CDR1 and CDR2 from the germline V gene are SQVTM and ANQGSEA. The ends were cut back, 5 bases at V and 0 bases at J, with 8 bases in the middle. This CDR3 is 12 amino acids long. This CDR3 reads CSVRGSSYEQYF. The CDR3 DNA is TGCAGCGTTCGAGGGAGCTCCTACGAGCAGTACTTC.

This clonotype was detected ten times or more. J is TRBJ2-3 and V is TRBV28; 11 bases match TRBD1. The CDR3 length is 15 residues. The junction had 4 bases not matched to a gene; V was cut back by 4 bases and J by 4 bases. Per the germline V gene, CDR1 is MDHEN and CDR2 is SYDVKM. Written as DNA, the CDR3 is TGTGCCAGCAGTTCTCCGGGACAGGGGGCAGATACGCAGTATTTT. It specifies CASSSPGQGADTQYF.

The chain couples TRBV7-8 to TRBJ2-1, with 8 positions matching TRBD2. The CDR3 contains 13 residues. Unmatched junction bases numbered 0, after V lost 1 base and J lost 7 bases. The V gene's germline CDR1 is SGHVS and CDR2 FQNEAQ. The CDR3 spells CASSLGLANEQFF. CDR3 sequence (DNA): TGTGCCAGCAGCTTAGGACTAGCGAATGAGCAGTTCTTC.